The T cell receptor (beta chain) under discussion was sequenced for a study of blood T cell repertoires in COVID-19. Turning to the study itself: Spain, Italy and the United States supplied samples that represented acute and convalescent COVID-19. T cells, B-cell-depleted T cells, or PBMCs provided the cDNA or gDNA that served as material.

The CDR3 has 11 residues. Germline V gene lookup returns CDR1 GTSNPN and CDR2 SVGIG (reference sequence). V lost 3 bases and J 10 bases, leaving 10 bases between the germline ends. This clone was seen more than once but under ten times. Sequencing used immunoSEQ multiplex PCR; TCRdb keeps in-frame clones, though not all of them. The sample lists some 200,000 clones, about 87% occurring once. Sequencing was done on a sample of peripheral blood. This chain joins TRBV30 and TRBJ2-1; tentative D call: TRBD1 (5 bases). This receptor was obtained from a woman in her 70s with COVID-19, enrolled during active disease. DNA for the CDR3: TGTGCCTGGAGCCAGAAGGGGGAGCAGTTCTTC. Residues: CAWSQKGEQFF.